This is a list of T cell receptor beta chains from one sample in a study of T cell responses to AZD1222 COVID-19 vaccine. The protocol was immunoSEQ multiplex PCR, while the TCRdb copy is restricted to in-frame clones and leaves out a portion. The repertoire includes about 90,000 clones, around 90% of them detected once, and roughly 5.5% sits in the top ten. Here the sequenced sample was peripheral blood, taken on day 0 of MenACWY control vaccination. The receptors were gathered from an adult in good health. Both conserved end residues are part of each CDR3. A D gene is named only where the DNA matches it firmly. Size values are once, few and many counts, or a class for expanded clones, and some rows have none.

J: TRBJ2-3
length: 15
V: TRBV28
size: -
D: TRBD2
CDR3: CASSFAGVRADTQYF
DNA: TGTGCCAGCAGTTTTGCGGGAGTGAGGGCAGATACGCAGTATTTT

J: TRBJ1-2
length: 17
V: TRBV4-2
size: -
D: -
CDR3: CASSQGPGDGSFSGYTF
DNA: TGTGCCAGCAGCCAAGGTCCCGGGGACGGCTCCTTCTCCGGCTACACCTTC

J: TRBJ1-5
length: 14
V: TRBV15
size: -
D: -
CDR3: CATSRGVSNQPQHF
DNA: TGTGCCACCAGCAGAGGAGTTAGCAATCAGCCCCAGCATTTT

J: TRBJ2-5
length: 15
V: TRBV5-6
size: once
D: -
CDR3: CASSLRRLGGETQYF
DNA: TGTGCCAGCAGCTTGCGGCGACTAGGGGGTGAGACCCAGTACTTC

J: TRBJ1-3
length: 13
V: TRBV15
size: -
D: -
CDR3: CATSIEAGNTIYF
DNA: TGTGCCACCAGCATCGAGGCTGGAAACACCATATATTTT

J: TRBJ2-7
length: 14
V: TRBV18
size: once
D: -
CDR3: CASSLEVRTYEQYF
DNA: TGTGCCAGCTCACTGGAGGTTCGCACCTACGAGCAGTACTTC

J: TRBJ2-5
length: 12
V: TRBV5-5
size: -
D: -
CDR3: CASSTVPETQYF
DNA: TGTGCCAGCAGCACTGTACCGGAGACCCAGTACTTC

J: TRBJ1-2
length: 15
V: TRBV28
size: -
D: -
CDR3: CASSFPTGTVYGYTF
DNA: TGTGCCAGCAGCTTTCCCACCGGGACGGTGTATGGCTACACCTTC

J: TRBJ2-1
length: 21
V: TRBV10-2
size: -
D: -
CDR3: CASSDPRQGGIAGSSYNEQFF
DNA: TGCGCCAGCAGTGATCCCCGACAGGGAGGAATAGCGGGGAGCTCCTACAATGAGCAGTTCTTC

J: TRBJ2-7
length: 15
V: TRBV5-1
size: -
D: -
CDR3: CASSFDRQSSYEQYF
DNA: TGCGCCAGCAGCTTTGACAGGCAAAGCTCCTACGAGCAGTACTTC

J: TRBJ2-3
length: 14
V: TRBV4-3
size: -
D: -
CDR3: CASSQDRWINTQYF
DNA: TGCGCCAGCAGCCAAGATCGATGGATTAATACGCAGTATTTT

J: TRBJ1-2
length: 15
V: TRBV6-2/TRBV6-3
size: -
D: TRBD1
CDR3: CASSYPGTGRYGYTF
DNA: TGTGCCAGCAGTTACCCCGGGACAGGGCGGTATGGCTACACCTTC

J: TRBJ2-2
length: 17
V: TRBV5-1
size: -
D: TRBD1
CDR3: CASSLDPGQVDTGELFF
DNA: TGCGCCAGCAGCTTAGATCCGGGACAGGTAGACACCGGGGAGCTGTTTTTT

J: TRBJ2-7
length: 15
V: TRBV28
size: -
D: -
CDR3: CASIPGSGYSYEQYF
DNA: TGTGCCAGCATACCCGGGAGCGGTTATTCCTACGAGCAGTACTTC

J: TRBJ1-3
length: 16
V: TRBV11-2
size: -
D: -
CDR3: CASSFHSGASGNTIYF
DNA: TGTGCCAGCAGCTTTCACAGTGGAGCCTCTGGAAACACCATATATTTT

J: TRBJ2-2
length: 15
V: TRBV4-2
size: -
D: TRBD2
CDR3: CASSLTSEGTGELFF
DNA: TGTGCCAGCAGCCTGACTAGCGAGGGAACCGGGGAGCTGTTTTTT

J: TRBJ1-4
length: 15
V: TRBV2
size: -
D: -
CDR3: CASSFDRTTNEKLFF
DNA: TGTGCCAGCAGTTTCGACAGGACAACTAATGAAAAACTGTTTTTT

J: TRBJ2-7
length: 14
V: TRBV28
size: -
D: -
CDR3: CASSFFGRGHEQYF
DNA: TGTGCCAGCAGTTTCTTCGGGAGAGGTCACGAGCAGTACTTC

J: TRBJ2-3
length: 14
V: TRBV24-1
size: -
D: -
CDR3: CAPGRERFTDTQYF
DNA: TGTGCCCCCGGTCGGGAGCGGTTCACAGATACGCAGTATTTT

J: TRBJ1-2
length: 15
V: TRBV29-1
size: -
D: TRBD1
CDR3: CSVVGDRGYNYGYTF
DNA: TGCAGCGTTGTTGGCGACAGGGGTTACAACTATGGCTACACCTTC

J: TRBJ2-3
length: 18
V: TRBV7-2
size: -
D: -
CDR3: CASSETRISVSSTDTQYF
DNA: TGTGCCAGCAGTGAGACTAGGATAAGCGTTTCCTCCACAGATACGCAGTATTTT

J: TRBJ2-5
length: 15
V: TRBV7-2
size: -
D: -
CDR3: CASSLGGGPQETQYF
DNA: TGTGCCAGCAGCTTAGGCGGGGGCCCGCAAGAGACCCAGTACTTC

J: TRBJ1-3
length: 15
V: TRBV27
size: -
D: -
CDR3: CASSLDSVSGNTIYF
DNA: TGTGCCAGCAGTTTAGACAGCGTCTCTGGAAACACCATATATTTT

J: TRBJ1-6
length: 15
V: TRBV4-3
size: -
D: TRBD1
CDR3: CASSFGTGSNSPLHF
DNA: TGCGCCAGCAGCTTTGGGACAGGGTCGAATTCACCCCTCCACTTT